The TCR beta chain under discussion was sequenced for a study of blood T cell repertoires in COVID-19. As for the study in general: Material from acute and convalescent COVID-19 was sourced from the United States, Italy and Spain. In each case, the material was cDNA or gDNA derived from T cells, B-cell-depleted T cells, or PBMCs.

Source study methods: Cell counts per sample came from amplifying reference gene primers. The protocol was immunoSEQ multiplex PCR, while the TCRdb copy is restricted to in-frame clones and leaves out a portion. V and J calls and clone size come straight from that table; D and trimming were deduced from the DNA. Of fewer than 120,000 clones in the sample, 70% to 90% are singletons; the top ten hold more than 4%. The sequence derives from a human donor in a cohort sampled during active COVID-19. Material: peripheral blood.

DNA for the CDR3: TGTGCCAGCAGCCCTGGGACTAGCGGGAGGCTTACGCAGTATTTT. It translates to CASSPGTSGRLTQYF. The chain uses TRBV7-9 and TRBJ2-3; 15 bases fit TRBD2. J lost 8 bases, V lost 5 bases, and 5 bases had no gene match. CDR1 is SEHNR, CDR2 FQNEAQ, per germline (reference sequence). CDR3 size: 15 residues.